This TCR beta chain is from a study of T cells in Graves' hyperthyroidism and ophthalmopathy. Study results and limitations: A model built on 13 V-J features separated ophthalmopathy from stable hyperthyroidism. Clonotypes that were expanded in thyroid above 0.001 mostly appeared in blood too.

The CDR3 runs 16 residues. Germline lookup yields CDR1 LGHNA and CDR2 YNFKEQ. The V and J ends lost 5 bases and 1 base, in that order; junction bases with no gene match: 8. Hyperthyroidism, newly diagnosed and lasting under 2 months, affected patients aged 18 to 65. Concerning this clonotype itself: The antigen remains undetermined.

Regions amplified from RNA transcripts were the TCR beta CDR3 regions. HTBI primers were employed in a first-round RT-PCR of the TCR CDR3. MiXCR, run by TCRdb on the multiplex PCR reads, gives a single entry per CDR3 protein. The table records about 580,000 distinct CDR3 sequences, just over 45% of them present only once. The TCR sequence derives from a woman in her late teens or twenties with Graves' hyperthyroidism. The sample consisted of peripheral blood or thyroid tissue (not recorded which). The rearrangement joins TRBV4-2 to TRBJ2-7, with TRBD2 matching 10 bases. The CDR3 reads CASSDYPSGRSYEQYF. The CDR3 nucleotides are TGTGCCAGCAGCGATTACCCTAGCGGGAGATCCTACGAGCAGTACTTC.